The source of this T cell receptor beta chain is a study of shared clonotypes between healthy human individuals. This CDR3 comprises 13 residues. The V gene lost 2 bases and the J gene lost 6 bases, with 8 bases spanning the gap. The germline V gene encodes CDR1 KGHSH and CDR2 LQKENI. Notes on this clone: The target antigen is unknown.

TCRdb keeps only in-frame clones here, not all; method: immunoSEQ multiplex PCR. Of millions of clones in the sample, roughly 94% were seen once. Study results and caveats: Naive subsets usually exceeded memory subsets in estimated richness.

This clonotype was obtained from a man between 18 and 29 years old in good health. The specimen sequenced was naive CD4+ T cells sorted from blood. Subset denoted: CD45RA+ positively selected. The J gene is TRBJ1-5, the V gene TRBV18; no clear D. This chain's CDR3 is CASSPKDGQPQHF. CDR3 in DNA: TGTGCCAGCTCACCAAAGGATGGTCAGCCCCAGCATTTT.